This T cell receptor beta chain was identified in a study of cytomegalovirus exposure and HLA in healthy donors. Primers for the PCR totalled 60 Vbeta and 13 Jbeta. Data came from immunoSEQ multiplex PCR; TCRdb stores just in-frame clones and leaves some out. Found here are over 130,000 clones, roughly 63% of them singletons; the top ten hold about 7.1%. Trimming took off 3 bases at V and 6 bases at J, with 9 bases between the two ends. The germline gives CDR1 MDHEN, CDR2 SYDVKM. The CDR3 consists of 13 residues. V gene TRBV28 combines with J gene TRBJ2-1; possible D gene TRBD1, 5 bases. Sequenced: PBMCs. This sequence originates from a woman in her sixties in good health and CMV-seropositive. In nucleotides, the CDR3 is TGTGCCAGCAGTTTGCAGGGAAGCAATGAGCAGTTCTTC. Translation: CASSLQGSNEQFF.